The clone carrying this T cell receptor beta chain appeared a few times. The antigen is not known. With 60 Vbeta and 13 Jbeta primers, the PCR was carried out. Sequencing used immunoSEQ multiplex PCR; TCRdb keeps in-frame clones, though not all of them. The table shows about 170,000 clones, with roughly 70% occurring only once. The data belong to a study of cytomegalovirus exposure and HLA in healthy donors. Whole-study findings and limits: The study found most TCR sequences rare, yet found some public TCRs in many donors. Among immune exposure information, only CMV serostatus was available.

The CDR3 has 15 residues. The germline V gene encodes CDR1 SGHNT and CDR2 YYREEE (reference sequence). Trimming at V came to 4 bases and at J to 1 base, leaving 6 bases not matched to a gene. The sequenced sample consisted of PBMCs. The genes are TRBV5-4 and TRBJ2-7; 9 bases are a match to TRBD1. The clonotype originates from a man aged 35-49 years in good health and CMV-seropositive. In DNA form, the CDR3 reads TGTGCCAGCAGCCGGGGACAGGGAGGTTCCTACGAGCAGTACTTC. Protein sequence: CASSRGQGGSYEQYF.